This passage covers 24 T cell receptor beta chains from one sample sequenced in a study of beta chain features in type 1 diabetes. Reverse transcribing all isolated RNA meant expressed TCRB transcripts were sequenced. This table comes from immunoSEQ multiplex PCR, and its TCRdb copy is limited to in-frame clones, with some not included. The sample yields 350,000 to 450,000 clones, about 15% seen once. Sequencing used naive CD4+ T cells from blood. These receptors all come from a woman aged 18-29 years in good health.

This clone appeared a few times. The chain has TRBV19 and TRBJ2-1, with a weak D call TRBD1 (7 bases). V was shortened by 6 bases and J by 9 bases, with 12 bases between the two germline ends. Germline V gives CDR1 LNHDA, CDR2 SQIVND (reference sequence). This CDR3 is 12 amino acids long. The CDR3 bases are TGTGCCAGTAGGTCAGGGGGGCTTGAGCAGTTCTTC. The encoded protein is CASRSGGLEQFF.

The table lists this clone with a few counts. This chain uses TRBV6-5 with TRBJ2-1; TRBD1 agrees at 8 bases. CDR3 length equals 14 residues. J was trimmed by 7 bases and V by 6 bases; bases with no gene match: 8. Germline V gene lookup returns CDR1 MNHEY and CDR2 SVGAGI. CDR3 residues: CASRLRDRKNEQFF. The CDR3 DNA is TGTGCCAGCAGGCTCCGGGACAGGAAAAATGAGCAGTTCTTC.

This clone was recorded a few times. This rearrangement joins TRBV30 to TRBJ2-3, with 9 bases fitting TRBD2. Losses at the gene ends were 2 bases for V and 5 bases for J; bases not matched to a gene: 14. This CDR3 has 17 residues. Germline lookup yields CDR1 GTSNPN and CDR2 SVGIG (reference sequence). The CDR3 sequence is CAWSNLSGGRGLDTQYF. The DNA of the CDR3 is TGTGCCTGGAGTAACCTTTCTGGCGGGAGGGGTTTAGATACGCAGTATTTT.

The chain links TRBV5-1 to TRBJ2-3; TRBD2 matches 10 bases. The CDR3 spans 15 residues. With V trimmed by 0 bases and J by 7 bases, 5 bases remained unmatched. CDR1 is SGHRS, CDR2 YFSETQ, per germline. The CDR3 spells CASSLGAGGPNTQYF. CDR3 in DNA: TGCGCCAGCAGCTTGGGAGCGGGAGGGCCAAATACGCAGTATTTT.

The V and J genes are TRBV11-2 and TRBJ2-7; D might be TRBD2 (6 bases). Germline V gene lookup returns CDR1 SGHAT and CDR2 FQNNGV. V was pared by 0 bases and J by 2 bases, with 11 bases between. This CDR3 has 15 amino acids. The DNA of the CDR3 is TGTGCCAGCAGCTTAGATATGGCGGGGACCTACGAGCAGTACTTC. Encoded protein: CASSLDMAGTYEQYF.

The chain recombines TRBV11-3 with TRBJ2-1, with 7 bases matching TRBD2. After removal of 2 bases from V and 5 bases from J, the junction contained 3 bases not matched to a gene. The CDR3 is made up of 14 amino acids. Germline loops: CDR1 SGHNT, CDR2 YENEEA. The CDR3 sequence: CASSLSGTNNEQFF. In DNA, the CDR3 is TGTGCCAGCAGCTTAAGCGGGACGAACAATGAGCAGTTCTTC. Full variable domain (outside the CDR3, taken from reference TRBV11-3 and TRBJ2-1): EAGVVQSPRYKIIEKKQPVAFWCNPISGHNTLYWYLQNLGQGPELLIRYENEEAVDDSQLPKDRFSAERLKGVDSTLKIQPAELGDSAVYLCASSLSGTNNEQFFGPGTRLTVL.

This clone has just a few counts. This chain joins TRBV5-4 and TRBJ2-7; weak D call: TRBD2 (5 bases). Per the germline V gene, CDR1 is SGHNT and CDR2 is YYREEE (reference sequence). V was trimmed by 0 bases and J by 4 bases, leaving 14 bases between them. There are 15 residues in the CDR3. The CDR3 sequence is CASSLGGRSGYEQYF. CDR3 nucleotides: TGTGCCAGCAGCTTGGGAGGGCGATCAGGTTACGAGCAGTACTTC. Looking up the rest from reference TRBV5-4 and TRBJ2-7 gives the full variable domain: ETGVTQSPTHLIKTRGQQVTLRCSSQSGHNTVSWYQQALGQGPQFIFQYYREEENGRGNFPPRFSGLQFPNYSSELNVNALELDDSALYLCASSLGGRSGYEQYFGPGTRLTVT.

This clone has only a few counts. The chain combines TRBV2 with TRBJ1-5; a weak D match, TRBD1 (6 bases). CDR3 length: 15 residues. Per the germline V gene, CDR1 is SNHLY and CDR2 is FYNNEI. Between the trimmed V and J ends, which lost 1 base and 0 bases, there was a span of 7 bases. CDR3 DNA sequence: TGTGCCAGCAGTGAAGACAGGGTTAGCAATCAGCCCCAGCATTTT. Its translation is CASSEDRVSNQPQHF.

The chain joins TRBV6-5 to TRBJ2-7, with TRBD2 as a possible D gene (5 bases). CDR1 is MNHEY and CDR2 is SVGAGI in the germline V gene. V lost 11 bases, J lost 1 base, and 12 bases lay in between. The CDR3 sequence is 12 residues long. The CDR3 DNA sequence: TGTGCCGCCGGACTGTTTTCCTACGAGCAGTACTTC. It is translated as CAAGLFSYEQYF.

This clone was counted a few times. The chain recombines TRBV18 with TRBJ2-7; 9 bases agree with TRBD1. V lost 3 bases, J lost 2 bases, and 5 bases stayed unmatched. The CDR3 contains 15 residues. Germline CDR1 is KGHSH and CDR2 is LQKENI. The CDR3 DNA is TGTGCCAGCTCACCGGGGACAGGGTCCACCTACGAGCAGTACTTC. Translating gives CASSPGTGSTYEQYF.

This clone has just a few counts. This chain uses TRBV29-1 with TRBJ2-1, with D tentatively TRBD2 (5 bases). In germline, CDR1 is SQVTM, CDR2 ANQGSEA. V was clipped by 1 base and J by 1 base, with 11 bases between them. This CDR3 contains 15 residues. The CDR3 is CSVEGDSESYNEQFF. DNA of the CDR3: TGCAGCGTTGAAGGTGATAGCGAATCCTACAATGAGCAGTTCTTC.

This clone has only a few counts. This chain joins TRBV18 and TRBJ2-5, with D unclear. CDR1 is KGHSH and CDR2 is LQKENI in the germline V gene. V shed 6 bases and J shed 5 bases, with 10 bases lying between them. CDR3 length equals 12 residues. CDR3 in DNA: TGTGCCAGCTCGAGGCTTGGGGAGACCCAGTACTTC. It is translated as CASSRLGETQYF.

The genes are TRBV7-2 and TRBJ2-7; the D is unclear. Germline V gives CDR1 SGHTA, CDR2 FQGNSA. V was trimmed by 3 bases and J by 2 bases, leaving 5 bases between them. The CDR3 covers 12 residues. The CDR3 reads CASSLAAYEQYF. In DNA, the CDR3 is TGTGCCAGCAGCTTGGCGGCCTACGAGCAGTACTTC.

This clone was seen more than once but under ten times. This sequence joins TRBV30 and TRBJ2-5, with TRBD1 as a possible D gene (6 bases). V was shortened by 4 bases and J by 0 bases, with 12 bases between the two germline ends. Germline CDR1 GTSNPN, CDR2 SVGIG (reference sequence). The CDR3 is 14 residues long. The CDR3 reads CAWTWGPNQETQYF. The CDR3 DNA sequence: TGTGCCTGGACCTGGGGGCCTAACCAAGAGACCCAGTACTTC.

This clone was seen a handful of times. This chain links TRBV6-5 with TRBJ2-1; D is undetermined. Germline V gene lookup returns CDR1 MNHEY and CDR2 SVGAGI. V was trimmed by 4 bases and J by 7 bases, leaving 8 bases between them. The CDR3 is made up of 12 amino acids. The DNA of the CDR3 is TGTGCCAGCAGTTTGTCCCGTAATGAGCAGTTCTTC. It encodes CASSLSRNEQFF.

In regard to this clone: The sample holds other DNA sequences that translate to the same CDR3. The DNA of the CDR3 is TGTGCCAGCTCGCCGGGGTCTCAAGAGACCCAGTACTTC. Protein: CASSPGSQETQYF. The gene calls are TRBV18 and TRBJ2-5, with D perhaps matching TRBD2 (5 bases). Germline V CDR1 and CDR2: KGHSH, LQKENI. This CDR3 spans 13 amino acids. Trimming took off 6 bases at V and 2 bases at J, with 10 bases between the two ends.

The rearrangement joins TRBV9 to TRBJ2-3, with TRBD1 identical over 8 bases. The ends lost 0 bases at V and 6 bases at J; junction bases unmatched: 21. CDR1 and CDR2 from the germline V gene are SGDLS and YYNGEE. This CDR3 comprises 20 residues. As DNA, the CDR3 is TGTGCCAGCAGCGTAGACAGGACAGGGTTCCCCGGGTCTTCCTTCGATACGCAGTATTTT. It codes for CASSVDRTGFPGSSFDTQYF.

The CDR3 reads CAWSVGAAYVNEQFF. CDR3 nucleotides: TGTGCCTGGAGTGTGGGGGCAGCCTATGTCAATGAGCAGTTCTTC. The chain combines TRBV30 with TRBJ2-1; D is perhaps TRBD1 (6 bases). Per the germline V gene, CDR1 is GTSNPN and CDR2 is SVGIG (reference sequence). With 0 bases removed from V and 6 bases from J, the gap between germline ends came to 15 bases. The CDR3 runs to 15 residues.

The chain has TRBV5-1 and TRBJ1-1, with 9 nucleotides matching TRBD1. The V and J ends lost 0 bases and 5 bases, in that order; junction bases with no gene match: 5. Germline V gives CDR1 SGHRS, CDR2 YFSETQ. The CDR3 is 15 amino acids. For the CDR3, the DNA is TGCGCCAGCAGCTTGGCACAGGGGGCTATAACTGAAGCTTTCTTT. This gives the protein CASSLAQGAITEAFF.

This clone has a handful of counts. The sample contains more than one DNA sequence encoding this CDR3. V and J are TRBV25-1 and TRBJ2-7, with 7 bases matching TRBD1. J gave up 3 bases and V 4 bases, and 3 bases lay outside the gene matches. Germline CDR1 and CDR2: MGHDK and SYGVNS. The CDR3 is 13 amino acids. The CDR3 bases are TGTGCCAGCAGTGTAGCAGGGGGCTACGAGCAGTACTTC. Amino acids: CASSVAGGYEQYF.

The chain uses TRBV25-1 and TRBJ2-1; 9 bases are shared with TRBD2. Trimming at V came to 3 bases and at J to 9 bases, leaving 6 bases not matched to a gene. The germline gives CDR1 MGHDK, CDR2 SYGVNS. The CDR3 contains 14 residues. For the CDR3, the DNA is TGTGCCAGCAGTGACGCGGGAGGGCCGGTTGAGCAGTTCTTC. Its translation: CASSDAGGPVEQFF. Full variable domain (missing parts from reference TRBV25-1 and TRBJ2-1): EADIYQTPRYLVIGTGKKITLECSQTMGHDKMYWYQQDPGMELHLIHYSYGVNSTEKGDLSSESTVSRIRTEHFPLTLESARPSHTSQYLCASSDAGGPVEQFFGPGTRLTVL.

V usage is TRBV18 and J usage is TRBJ2-5, with a tentative D call TRBD2 (6 bases). This CDR3 comprises 12 residues. The V end lost 4 bases, the J end lost 7 bases, and 10 bases lay between the germline ends. From germline, CDR1 is KGHSH and CDR2 LQKENI. The CDR3 DNA sequence: TGTGCCAGCTCACTACAGGAGGGGACCCAGTACTTC. It is translated as CASSLQEGTQYF.

This clone was seen a handful of times. CDR3 nucleotide sequence: TGTGCCAGCAGCTCCAAGATCCCCGACAGGGCCAATGAAGCTTTCTTT. Translating it yields CASSSKIPDRANEAFF. The chain uses TRBV7-6 and TRBJ1-1, with 7 bases matching TRBD1. This CDR3 spans 16 amino acids. With 4 bases clipped from V and 7 bases from J, the junction kept 15 bases outside the gene matches. The germline V gene has CDR1 SGHVS and CDR2 FNYEAQ.

In its sample, this clone was seen a few times. This chain joins TRBV30 and TRBJ1-1; no clear D gene. CDR1 GTSNPN and CDR2 SVGIG come from the germline V gene (reference sequence). V lost 4 bases, J lost 0 bases, and 6 bases lay in between. The CDR3 totals 12 residues. In DNA, the CDR3 is TGTGCCTGGATACTCATGAACACTGAAGCTTTCTTT. Translating it yields CAWILMNTEAFF.